This T cell receptor beta chain derives from a study of a mutant IDH1 vaccine in newly diagnosed glioma. The overall study: Participants attended visit V12, the safety follow-up, at week 35, and then attended visit V13 at week 47. Study-level points and caveats: Changes in the top peripheral T cell clonotypes seemingly had no bearing on pseudoprogression.

Time point: week 47, end of study. Every single dose of the vaccine, 300 ug of mutant IDH1 20-mer peptide, came with topical imiquimod. Clones were sequenced by immunoSEQ multiplex PCR, and TCRdb holds only the in-frame ones, with some missing. The repertoire holds roughly 86,000 clones, with about nine tenths as singletons. Germline CDR1 WNHNN, CDR2 SYGVQD (reference sequence). This CDR3 is built from 17 residues. J was trimmed by 4 bases and V by 4 bases; bases with no gene match: 7. Concerning this clone itself: The target antigen is unknown.

The sequence was collected from a woman aged 50 to 65 with glioma. The gene calls are TRBV10-1 and TRBJ2-1; 13 nucleotides align to TRBD2. This sample comprised PBMCs, obtained from a glioma patient whose treatment included an IDH1 peptide vaccine. The CDR3 protein is CASSGTLAGGPYNEQFF. Written as DNA, the CDR3 is TGCGCCAGCAGTGGGACACTAGCGGGAGGGCCGTACAATGAGCAGTTCTTC.